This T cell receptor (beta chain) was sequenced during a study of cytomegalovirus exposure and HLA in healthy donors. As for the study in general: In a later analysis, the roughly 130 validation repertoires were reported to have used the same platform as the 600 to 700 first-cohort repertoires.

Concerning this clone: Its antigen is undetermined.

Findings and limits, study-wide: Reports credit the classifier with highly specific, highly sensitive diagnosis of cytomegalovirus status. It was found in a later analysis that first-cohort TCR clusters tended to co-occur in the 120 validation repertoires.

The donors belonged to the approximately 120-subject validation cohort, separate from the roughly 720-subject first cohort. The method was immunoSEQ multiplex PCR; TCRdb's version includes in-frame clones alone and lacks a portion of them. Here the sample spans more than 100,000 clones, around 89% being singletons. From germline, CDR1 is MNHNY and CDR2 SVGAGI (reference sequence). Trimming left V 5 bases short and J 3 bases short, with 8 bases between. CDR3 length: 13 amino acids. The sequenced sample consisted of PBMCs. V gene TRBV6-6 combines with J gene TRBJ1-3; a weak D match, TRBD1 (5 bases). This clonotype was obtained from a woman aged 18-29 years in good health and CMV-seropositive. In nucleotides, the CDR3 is TGTGCCAGCAGTCAGGGTAATGGAAACACCATATATTTT. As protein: CASSQGNGNTIYF.